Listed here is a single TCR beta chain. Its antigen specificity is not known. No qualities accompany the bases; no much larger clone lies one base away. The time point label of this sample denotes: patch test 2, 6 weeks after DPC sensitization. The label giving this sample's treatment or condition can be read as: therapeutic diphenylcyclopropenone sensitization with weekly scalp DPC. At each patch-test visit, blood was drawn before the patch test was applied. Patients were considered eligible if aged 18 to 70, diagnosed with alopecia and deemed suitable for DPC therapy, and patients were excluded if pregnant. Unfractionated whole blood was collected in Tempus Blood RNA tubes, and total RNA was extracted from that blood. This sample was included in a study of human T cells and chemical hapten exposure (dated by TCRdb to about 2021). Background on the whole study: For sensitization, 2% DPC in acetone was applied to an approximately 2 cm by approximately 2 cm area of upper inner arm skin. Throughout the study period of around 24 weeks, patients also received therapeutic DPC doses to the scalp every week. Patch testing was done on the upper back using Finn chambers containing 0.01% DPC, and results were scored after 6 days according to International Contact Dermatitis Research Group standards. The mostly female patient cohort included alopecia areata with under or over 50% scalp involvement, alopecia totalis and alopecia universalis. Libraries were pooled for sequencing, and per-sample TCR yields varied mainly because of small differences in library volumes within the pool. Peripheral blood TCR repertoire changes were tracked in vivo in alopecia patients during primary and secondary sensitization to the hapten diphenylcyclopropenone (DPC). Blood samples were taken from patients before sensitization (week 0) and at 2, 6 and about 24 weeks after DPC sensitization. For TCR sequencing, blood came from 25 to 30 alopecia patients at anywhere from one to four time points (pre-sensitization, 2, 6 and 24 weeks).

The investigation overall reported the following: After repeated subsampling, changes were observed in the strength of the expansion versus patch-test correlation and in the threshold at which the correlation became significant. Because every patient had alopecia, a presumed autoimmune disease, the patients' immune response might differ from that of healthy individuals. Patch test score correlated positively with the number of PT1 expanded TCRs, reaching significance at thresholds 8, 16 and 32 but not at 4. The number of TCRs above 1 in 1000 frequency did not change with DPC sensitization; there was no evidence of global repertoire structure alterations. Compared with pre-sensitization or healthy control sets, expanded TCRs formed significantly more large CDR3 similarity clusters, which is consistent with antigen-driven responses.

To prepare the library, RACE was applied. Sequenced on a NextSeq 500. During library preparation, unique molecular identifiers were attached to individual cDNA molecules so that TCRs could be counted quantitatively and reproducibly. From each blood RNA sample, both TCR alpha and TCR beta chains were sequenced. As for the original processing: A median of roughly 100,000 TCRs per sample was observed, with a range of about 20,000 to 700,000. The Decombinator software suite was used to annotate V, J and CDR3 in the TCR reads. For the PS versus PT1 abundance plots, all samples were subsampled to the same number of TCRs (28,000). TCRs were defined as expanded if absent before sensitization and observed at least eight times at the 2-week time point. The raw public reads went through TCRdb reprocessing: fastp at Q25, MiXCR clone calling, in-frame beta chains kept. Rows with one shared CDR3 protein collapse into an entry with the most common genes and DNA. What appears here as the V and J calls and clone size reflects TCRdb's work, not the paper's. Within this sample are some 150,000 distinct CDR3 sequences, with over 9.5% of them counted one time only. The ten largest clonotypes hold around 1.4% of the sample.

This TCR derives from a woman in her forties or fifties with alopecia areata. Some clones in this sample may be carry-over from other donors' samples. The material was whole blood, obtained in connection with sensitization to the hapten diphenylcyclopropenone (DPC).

The nucleotide sequence is given as TGCGCCAGCAGGGGACCCCTCAGGGACACTGAAGCTTTCTTT. Its translation is CASRGPLRDTEAFF. The rearranged chain carries TRBV4-1 and TRBJ1-1, with a tentative D gene TRBD1 over 5 matching bases. From the cysteine up to the phenylalanine, the CDR3 has a length of 14 residues. The retained sequence is limited to the CDR3, 42 bases, with the frame set at the first base. V gives up 6 bases and J gives up 3 bases, and the segment between their germline ends measures 14 bases. CDR1 MGHRA and CDR2 YSYEKL are derived from the germline V gene.